This TCR beta chain was found in a study of cytomegalovirus exposure and HLA in healthy donors. There are 11 residues in the CDR3. Germline assignment: CDR1 MNHNY and CDR2 SVGAGI (reference sequence). Between the trimmed V and J ends, which lost 7 bases and 2 bases, there was a span of 5 bases. It was with 60 Vbeta and 13 Jbeta primers that the PCR ran. Data came from immunoSEQ multiplex PCR; TCRdb stores just in-frame clones and leaves some out. The sample carries more than 95,000 clones, 80% to 90% recorded once. The TCR sequence derives from a woman aged 25-40 years in good health and CMV-seronegative. The chain joins TRBV6-6 to TRBJ1-1; unclear D gene. Sequences were obtained from PBMCs. CDR3 nucleotide sequence: TGTGCCAGCAATCTAAACACTGAAGCTTTCTTT. Protein sequence: CASNLNTEAFF.